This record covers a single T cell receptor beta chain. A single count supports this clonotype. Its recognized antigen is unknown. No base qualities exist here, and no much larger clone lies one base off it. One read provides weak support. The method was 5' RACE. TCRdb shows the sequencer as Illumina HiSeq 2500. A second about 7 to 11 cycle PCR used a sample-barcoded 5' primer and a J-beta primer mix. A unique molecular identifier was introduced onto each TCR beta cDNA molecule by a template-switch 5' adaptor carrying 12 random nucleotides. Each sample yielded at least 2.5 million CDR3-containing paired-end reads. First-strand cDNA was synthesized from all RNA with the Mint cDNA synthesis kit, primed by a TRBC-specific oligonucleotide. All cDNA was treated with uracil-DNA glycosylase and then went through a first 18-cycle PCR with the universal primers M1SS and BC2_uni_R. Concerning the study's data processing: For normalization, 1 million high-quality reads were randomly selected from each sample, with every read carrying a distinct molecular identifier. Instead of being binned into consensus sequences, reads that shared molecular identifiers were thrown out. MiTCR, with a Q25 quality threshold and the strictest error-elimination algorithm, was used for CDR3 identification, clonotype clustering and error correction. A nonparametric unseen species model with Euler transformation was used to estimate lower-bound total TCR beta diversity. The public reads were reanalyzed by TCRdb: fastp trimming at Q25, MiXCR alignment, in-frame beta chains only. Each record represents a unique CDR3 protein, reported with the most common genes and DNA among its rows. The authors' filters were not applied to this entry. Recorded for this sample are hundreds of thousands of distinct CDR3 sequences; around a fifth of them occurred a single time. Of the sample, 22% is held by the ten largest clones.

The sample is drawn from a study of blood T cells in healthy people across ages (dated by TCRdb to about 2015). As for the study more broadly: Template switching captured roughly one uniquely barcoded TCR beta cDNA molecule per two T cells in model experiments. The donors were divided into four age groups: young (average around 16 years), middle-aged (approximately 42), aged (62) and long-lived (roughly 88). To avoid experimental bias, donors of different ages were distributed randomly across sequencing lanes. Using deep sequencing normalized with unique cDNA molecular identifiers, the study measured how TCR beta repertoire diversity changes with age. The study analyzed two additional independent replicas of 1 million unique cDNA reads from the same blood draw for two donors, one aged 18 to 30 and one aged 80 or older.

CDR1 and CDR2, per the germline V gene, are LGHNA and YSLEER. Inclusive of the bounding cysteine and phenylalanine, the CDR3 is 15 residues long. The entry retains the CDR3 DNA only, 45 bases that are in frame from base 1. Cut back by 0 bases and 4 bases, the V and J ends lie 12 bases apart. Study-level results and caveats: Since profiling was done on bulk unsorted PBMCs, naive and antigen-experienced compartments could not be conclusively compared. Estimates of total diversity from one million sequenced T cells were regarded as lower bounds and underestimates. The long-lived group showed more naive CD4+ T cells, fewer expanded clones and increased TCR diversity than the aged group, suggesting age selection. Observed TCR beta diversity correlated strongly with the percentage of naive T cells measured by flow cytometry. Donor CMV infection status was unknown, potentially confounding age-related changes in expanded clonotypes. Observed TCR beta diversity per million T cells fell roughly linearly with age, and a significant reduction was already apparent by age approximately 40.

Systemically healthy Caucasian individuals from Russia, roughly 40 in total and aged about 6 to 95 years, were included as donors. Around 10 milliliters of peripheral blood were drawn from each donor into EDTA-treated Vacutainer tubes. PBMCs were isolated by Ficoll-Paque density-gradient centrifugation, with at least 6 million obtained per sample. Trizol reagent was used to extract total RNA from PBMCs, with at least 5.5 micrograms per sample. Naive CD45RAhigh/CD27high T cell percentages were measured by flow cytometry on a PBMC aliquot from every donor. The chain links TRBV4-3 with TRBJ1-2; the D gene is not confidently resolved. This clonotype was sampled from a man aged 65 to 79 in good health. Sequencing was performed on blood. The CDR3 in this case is CASSQEFDVSYGYTF. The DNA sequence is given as TGCGCCAGCAGCCAAGAATTCGATGTCAGCTATGGCTACACCTTC.